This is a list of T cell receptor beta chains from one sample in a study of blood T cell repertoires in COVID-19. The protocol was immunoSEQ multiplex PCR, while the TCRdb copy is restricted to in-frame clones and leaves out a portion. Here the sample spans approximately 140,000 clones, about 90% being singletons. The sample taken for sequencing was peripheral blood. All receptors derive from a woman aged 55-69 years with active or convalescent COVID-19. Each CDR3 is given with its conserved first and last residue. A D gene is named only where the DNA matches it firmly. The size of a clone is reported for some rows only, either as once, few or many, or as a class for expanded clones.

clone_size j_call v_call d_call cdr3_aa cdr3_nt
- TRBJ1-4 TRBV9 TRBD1 CASSLQAGGVEKLFF TGTGCCAGCAGCTTACAGGCAGGGGGCGTTGAAAAACTGTTTTTT
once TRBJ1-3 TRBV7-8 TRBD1 CASSLEGQGRSGNTIYF TGTGCCAGCAGCTTGGAAGGACAGGGGCGCTCTGGAAACACCATATATTTT
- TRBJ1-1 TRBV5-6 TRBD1 CASRLQGGTEAFF TGTGCCAGCAGACTACAGGGGGGAACTGAAGCTTTCTTT
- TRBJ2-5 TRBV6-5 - CASSYGSSSGKETQYF TGTGCCAGCAGTTATGGGTCCTCCTCCGGGAAAGAGACCCAGTACTTC
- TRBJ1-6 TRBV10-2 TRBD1 CASRTDRGESPLHF TGCGCCAGCAGAACAGACAGGGGTGAGTCACCCCTCCACTTT
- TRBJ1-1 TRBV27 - CASSLTVSGTEAFF TGTGCCAGCAGTTTAACTGTATCGGGCACTGAAGCTTTCTTT
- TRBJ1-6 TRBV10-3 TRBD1 CAISELATGAPGSPLHF TGTGCCATCAGTGAGCTTGCGACAGGGGCCCCCGGTTCACCCCTCCACTTT
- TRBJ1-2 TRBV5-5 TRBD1 CASSSDREGYGYTF TGTGCCAGCAGCTCGGACAGGGAGGGATATGGCTACACCTTC
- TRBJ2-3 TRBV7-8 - CASSSQGRGSDTQYF TGTGCCAGCAGCTCACAGGGTCGCGGTTCGGATACGCAGTATTTT
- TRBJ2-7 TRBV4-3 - CASSQVEGIHEQYF TGCGCCAGCAGCCAAGTTGAGGGCATCCACGAGCAGTACTTC
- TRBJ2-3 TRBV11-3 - CASSPSSWAGTDTQYF TGTGCCAGCAGCCCAAGCTCCTGGGCAGGAACAGATACGCAGTATTTT
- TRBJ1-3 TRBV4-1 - CASSQEGGPSGNTIYF TGCGCCAGCAGCCAAGAGGGGGGGCCCTCTGGAAACACCATATATTTT
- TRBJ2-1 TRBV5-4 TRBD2 CASSAGTSGYNEQFF TGTGCCAGCAGTGCCGGGACTAGCGGCTACAATGAGCAGTTCTTC
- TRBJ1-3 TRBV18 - CASSQGPNSGNTIYF TGTGCCAGCTCACAGGGGCCCAACTCTGGAAACACCATATATTTT
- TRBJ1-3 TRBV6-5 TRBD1 CASSSGTGGNTIYF TGTGCCAGCAGCTCCGGGACAGGGGGAAACACCATATATTTT
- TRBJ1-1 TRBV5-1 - CASRPSITANTEAFF TGCGCCAGCAGGCCCAGTATAACAGCCAACACTGAAGCTTTCTTT
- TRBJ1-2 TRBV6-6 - CASSYGENYGYTF TGTGCCAGCAGTTACGGGGAGAACTATGGCTACACCTTC